A selection of T cell receptor beta chains follows, all from one sample in a study of control samples from healthy donors and cancer patients. Measured with immunoSEQ multiplex PCR; TCRdb has only the in-frame clones, and not every one. Among 210,000 or so clones, 91% were seen once, and the ten largest hold less than 2%. The sample comprised blood. Receptors were obtained from a man between 25 and 39 years old in good health. CDR3s include the opening cysteine and the closing phenylalanine or tryptophan. The D gene is left open where the match is weak. For some rows the clone size is stated as once, few or many, or as a class when expanded; others skip it.

v_gene	abundance	j_gene	d_gene	CDR3aa	CDR3nt
TRBV28	-	TRBJ1-1	TRBD1	CASSRDRVTEAFF	TGTGCCAGCAGTCGAGACAGGGTCACTGAAGCTTTCTTT
TRBV19	once	TRBJ1-5	-	CASTGGGGLNQPQHF	TGTGCCAGTACTGGGGGAGGGGGGCTCAATCAGCCCCAGCATTTT
TRBV6-1	-	TRBJ2-1	-	CASSETVAAQFF	TGTGCCAGCAGTGAGACAGTAGCAGCACAGTTCTTC
TRBV27	-	TRBJ1-1	TRBD1	CASSSRQGSQTEAFF	TGTGCCAGCAGTTCCCGACAGGGAAGTCAAACTGAAGCTTTCTTT
TRBV5-1	-	TRBJ2-1	TRBD2	CASSWTSGGGTSYNEQFF	TGCGCCAGCAGCTGGACTAGCGGGGGTGGAACCTCCTACAATGAGCAGTTCTTC
TRBV25-1	-	TRBJ1-1	TRBD1	CASRGRDRGNLNTEAFF	TGTGCCAGCAGAGGGCGCGACAGGGGGAATCTGAACACTGAAGCTTTCTTT
TRBV11-2	-	TRBJ1-1	-	CASSLVRRNTEAFF	TGTGCCAGCAGCTTAGTACGTAGGAACACTGAAGCTTTCTTT
TRBV10-1	-	TRBJ2-3	TRBD2	CASGTSSDTQYF	TGCGCCAGCGGGACTAGTTCAGATACGCAGTATTTT
TRBV27	once	TRBJ1-5	-	CASSFAGGGQPQHF	TGTGCCAGCAGTTTTGCCGGGGGCGGTCAGCCCCAGCATTTT
TRBV3-1/TRBV3-2	-	TRBJ2-3	TRBD1	CASTRQGGTDTQYF	TGTGCCAGCACCCGACAGGGCGGCACAGATACGCAGTATTTT
TRBV7-3	-	TRBJ2-7	-	CASSLGEAGASYEQYF	TGTGCCAGCAGCTTAGGCGAGGCCGGAGCTTCCTACGAGCAGTACTTC
TRBV5-6	once	TRBJ1-2	-	CASSYRDRHGYTF	TGTGCCAGCAGCTATAGGGATAGGCATGGCTACACCTTC
TRBV6-5	-	TRBJ1-6	TRBD1	CASRAQGTYSPLHF	TGTGCCAGCAGGGCACAGGGGACCTATTCACCCCTCCACTTT
TRBV25-1	-	TRBJ1-1	-	CASSGGMNTEAFF	TGTGCCAGCAGTGGGGGAATGAACACTGAAGCTTTCTTT
TRBV10-1	-	TRBJ1-5	-	CASSESGHQPQHF	TGCGCCAGCAGTGAGTCCGGGCATCAGCCCCAGCATTTT
TRBV6-5	-	TRBJ2-7	TRBD1	CATRPDRDGYEQYF	TGTGCCACCCGGCCAGACAGGGACGGTTACGAGCAGTACTTC
TRBV7-3	-	TRBJ2-7	-	CASSLGEGYEQYF	TGTGCCAGCAGCTTAGGAGAGGGGTACGAGCAGTACTTC
TRBV7-2	-	TRBJ1-4	TRBD1	CASSPGQGLPTNEKLFF	TGTGCCAGCAGCCCTGGACAGGGACTGCCAACTAATGAAAAACTGTTTTTT
TRBV5-1	-	TRBJ2-3	-	CASSLEAAGSTDTQYF	TGCGCCAGCAGCTTGGAAGCGGCAGGGAGCACAGATACGCAGTATTTT
TRBV11-2	-	TRBJ2-7	-	CASGMTGLYYEQYF	TGTGCCAGCGGAATGACAGGCCTTTACTACGAGCAGTACTTC
TRBV10-1	-	TRBJ2-1	-	CASSERLNEQFF	TGCGCCAGCAGTGAGAGATTGAATGAGCAGTTCTTC
TRBV19	-	TRBJ1-1	-	CASSMFETVGTPEAFF	TGTGCCAGTAGTATGTTTGAGACTGTAGGGACCCCTGAAGCTTTCTTT
TRBV23-1	-	TRBJ1-1	-	CASSLHRQYPMNTEAFF	TGCGCCAGCAGTCTCCATCGACAGTATCCGATGAACACTGAAGCTTTCTTT
TRBV25-1	-	TRBJ2-1	-	CASSSNEQFF	TGTGCCAGCAGTTCCAATGAGCAGTTCTTC
TRBV2	-	TRBJ2-1	-	CASSPDGYNEQFF	TGTGCCAGCAGTCCGGACGGATACAATGAGCAGTTCTTC
TRBV30	-	TRBJ2-1	TRBD2	CAWSSLGTSGGVDEQFF	TGTGCCTGGAGCTCCCTCGGGACTAGCGGGGGAGTCGATGAGCAGTTCTTC
TRBV4-2	-	TRBJ1-4	TRBD1	CASSRLAGTGLEKLFF	TGTGCCAGCAGCCGCTTAGCCGGGACAGGGCTCGAAAAACTGTTTTTT
TRBV7-8	-	TRBJ1-4	TRBD1	CASSLDRTGGRTTNEKLFF	TGTGCCAGCAGCTTAGATAGGACAGGGGGAAGGACAACTAATGAAAAACTGTTTTTT
TRBV18	-	TRBJ2-1	TRBD2	CASSPGDKPGLGVNEQFF	TGTGCCAGCTCACCCGGAGATAAACCGGGACTAGGCGTCAATGAGCAGTTCTTC
TRBV19	-	TRBJ1-1	TRBD1	CASSNQGVTEAFF	TGTGCCAGTAGTAACCAGGGGGTCACTGAAGCTTTCTTT
TRBV6-1	few	TRBJ1-2	TRBD1	CASSESGGRPGYTF	TGTGCCAGCAGTGAGTCAGGGGGGAGGCCCGGCTACACCTTC
TRBV5-6	once	TRBJ2-5	-	CASSKYPETQYF	TGTGCCAGCAGCAAGTATCCCGAGACCCAGTACTTC
TRBV3-1/TRBV3-2	-	TRBJ2-1	-	CASSQDLKDEQFF	TGTGCCAGCAGCCAAGATCTTAAGGATGAGCAGTTCTTC
TRBV30	-	TRBJ1-1	TRBD1	CAWSDPGGAGGTEAFF	TGTGCCTGGAGTGACCCAGGGGGCGCAGGGGGCACTGAAGCTTTCTTT
TRBV19	-	TRBJ1-3	-	CASTPGRTSGNTIYF	TGTGCCAGTACCCCGGGACGGACCTCTGGAAACACCATATATTTT
TRBV5-6	few	TRBJ2-7	TRBD1	CASSWYDRAEHEQYF	TGTGCCAGCAGCTGGTACGACAGGGCTGAACACGAGCAGTACTTC
TRBV5-8	-	TRBJ2-1	-	CASSNLGVWNEQFF	TGTGCCAGCAGCAACCTGGGGGTGTGGAATGAGCAGTTCTTC
TRBV2	-	TRBJ1-2	-	CASSEEGGYGYTF	TGTGCCAGCAGTGAGGAGGGGGGCTATGGCTACACCTTC
TRBV5-8	-	TRBJ1-6	TRBD1	CASSPKRQGSSYNSPLHF	TGTGCCAGCAGCCCGAAGCGACAGGGTTCGTCCTATAATTCACCCCTCCACTTT
TRBV11-2	-	TRBJ2-1	-	CASSSRPGLQNEQFF	TGTGCCAGCAGCTCGCGCCCGGGACTCCAAAATGAGCAGTTCTTC
TRBV27	-	TRBJ1-1	-	CASSLSPWEGTEAFF	TGTGCCAGCAGTTTATCCCCTTGGGAGGGAACTGAAGCTTTCTTT
TRBV12-3/TRBV12-4	-	TRBJ1-1	-	CASSSQRYTEAFF	TGTGCCAGTAGCTCCCAGAGATACACTGAAGCTTTCTTT
TRBV5-1	-	TRBJ2-2	TRBD2	CASSSVAGGPPVTGELFF	TGCGCCAGCAGCTCTGTAGCGGGGGGGCCCCCAGTCACCGGGGAGCTGTTTTTT
TRBV6-6	-	TRBJ2-1	-	CASRDRNEQFF	TGTGCCAGCAGGGACCGCAATGAGCAGTTCTTC
TRBV11-2	-	TRBJ1-1	-	CASSGALHRMNTEAFF	TGTGCCAGCAGCGGAGCCCTCCACAGAATGAACACTGAAGCTTTCTTT
TRBV6-1	-	TRBJ2-5	TRBD1	CASSEDRGGETQYF	TGTGCCAGCAGTGAGGACAGGGGAGGGGAGACCCAGTACTTC
TRBV7-2	-	TRBJ1-4	-	CASSLGTVPSNEKLFF	TGTGCCAGCAGCTTAGGGACCGTACCGTCTAATGAAAAACTGTTTTTT
TRBV4-1	few	TRBJ2-2	TRBD2	CASSQSPLGTSGSNTGELFF	TGCGCCAGCAGCCAATCACCATTGGGGACTAGCGGTTCGAACACCGGGGAGCTGTTTTTT
TRBV7-9	-	TRBJ2-1	-	CASSSLTTEQFF	TGTGCCAGCAGCTCCCTGACGACTGAGCAGTTCTTC
TRBV18	once	TRBJ2-7	TRBD1	CASSQRDREDEQYF	TGTGCCAGCTCACAGCGGGACAGGGAGGACGAGCAGTACTTC
TRBV4-1	-	TRBJ1-1	TRBD1	CASSPSDRGGTEAFF	TGCGCCAGCAGCCCCTCGGACAGGGGGGGAACTGAAGCTTTCTTT
TRBV19	-	TRBJ2-4	TRBD1	CASSPPWDRVAKNIQYF	TGTGCCAGTAGCCCCCCTTGGGACAGAGTAGCCAAAAACATTCAGTACTTC
TRBV9	once	TRBJ2-1	TRBD2	CASSPGTRFVLNGKDHEQFF	TGTGCCAGCAGTCCCGGGACTAGATTTGTTTTGAACGGGAAGGACCATGAGCAGTTCTTC
TRBV10-1	-	TRBJ1-5	-	CASTEGQYQPQHF	TGCGCCAGCACCGAAGGACAGTATCAGCCCCAGCATTTT